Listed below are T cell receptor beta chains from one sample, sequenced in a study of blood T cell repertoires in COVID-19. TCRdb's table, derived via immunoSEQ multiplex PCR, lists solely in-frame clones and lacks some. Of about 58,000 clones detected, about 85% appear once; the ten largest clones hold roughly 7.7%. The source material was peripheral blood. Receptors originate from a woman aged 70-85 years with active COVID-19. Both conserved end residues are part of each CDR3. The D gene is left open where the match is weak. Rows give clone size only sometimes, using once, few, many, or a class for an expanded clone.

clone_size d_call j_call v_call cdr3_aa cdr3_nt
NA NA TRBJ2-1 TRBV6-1 CASSEAAVVAEPYNEQFF TGTGCCAGCAGTGAAGCGGCTGTAGTGGCGGAACCCTACAATGAGCAGTTCTTC
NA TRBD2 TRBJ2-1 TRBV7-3 CASSLRASGSDEQFF TGTGCCAGCAGCTTAAGGGCTAGCGGGAGTGATGAGCAGTTCTTC
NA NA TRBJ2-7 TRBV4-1 CASSQEGAGEQYF TGCGCCAGCAGCCAAGAGGGGGCAGGGGAGCAGTACTTC
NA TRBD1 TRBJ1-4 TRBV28 CASSLWRTGQGVEKLFF TGTGCCAGCAGTTTATGGCGTACGGGACAGGGGGTCGAAAAACTGTTTTTT
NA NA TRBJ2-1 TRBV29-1 CSVWGGHEQFF TGCAGCGTGTGGGGGGGGCATGAGCAGTTCTTC
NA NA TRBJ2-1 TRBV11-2 CASSFGQGPFNEQFF TGTGCCAGCAGCTTCGGACAAGGACCTTTTAATGAGCAGTTCTTC
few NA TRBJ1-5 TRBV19 CASSQWAPSANQPQHF TGTGCCAGTAGTCAATGGGCACCTTCGGCCAATCAGCCCCAGCATTTT
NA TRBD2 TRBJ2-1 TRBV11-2 CASSFGTSSYNEQFF TGTGCCAGCAGCTTTGGGACTAGCTCCTACAATGAGCAGTTCTTC
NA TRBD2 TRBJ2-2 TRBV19 CASSPGTSLPSGELFF TGTGCCAGTAGTCCCGGGACTAGTCTCCCGTCCGGGGAGCTGTTTTTT
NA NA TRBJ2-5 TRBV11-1 CASLRAPKETQYF TGTGCCAGCCTGAGGGCACCGAAAGAGACCCAGTACTTC
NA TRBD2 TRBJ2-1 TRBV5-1 CASSLGASGRMVQFF TGCGCCAGCAGCTTGGGTGCTAGCGGGAGAATGGTGCAGTTCTTC
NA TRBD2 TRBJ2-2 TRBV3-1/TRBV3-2 CASSQLSLGGGTGELFF TGTGCCAGCAGCCAATTGAGTTTAGGCGGGGGAACCGGGGAGCTGTTTTTT
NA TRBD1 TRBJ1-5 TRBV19 CASNRDRESNQPQHF TGTGCCAGCAACCGGGACAGGGAGAGCAATCAGCCCCAGCATTTT
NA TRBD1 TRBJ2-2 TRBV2 CASSQDRPDTGELFF TGTGCCAGCAGTCAGGACAGGCCCGACACCGGGGAGCTGTTTTTT
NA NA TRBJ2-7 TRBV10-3 CAISERGLSSYEQYF TGTGCCATCAGTGAGCGCGGGCTGAGCTCCTACGAGCAGTACTTC
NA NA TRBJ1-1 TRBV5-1 CASSLAGNTEAFF TGCGCCAGCAGCTTGGCCGGGAACACTGAAGCTTTCTTT
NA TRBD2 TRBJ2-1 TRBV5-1 CASSLVGGRTNEQFF TGCGCCAGCAGCTTGGTAGGCGGGAGGACCAATGAGCAGTTCTTC
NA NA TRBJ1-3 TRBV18 CASSRSPPGQGSGNTIYF TGTGCCAGCTCACGATCACCTCCGGGCCAGGGCTCTGGAAACACCATATATTTT
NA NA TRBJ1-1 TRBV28 CASSSSWGGENTEAFF TGTGCCAGCAGCTCCTCATGGGGGGGCGAGAACACTGAAGCTTTCTTT
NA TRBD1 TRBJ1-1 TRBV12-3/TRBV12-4 CASSLGQGVEAFF TGTGCCAGCAGCCTCGGACAGGGGGTTGAAGCTTTCTTT
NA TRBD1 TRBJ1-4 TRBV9 CASSPTGGHTNEKLFF TGTGCCAGCAGCCCCACAGGGGGGCATACGAATGAAAAACTGTTTTTT
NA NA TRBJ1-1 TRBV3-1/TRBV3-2 CASSQAGAEAFF TGTGCCAGCAGCCAGGCGGGGGCTGAAGCTTTCTTT
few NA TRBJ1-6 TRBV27 CASSLSSPGPSPLHF TGTGCCAGCAGTTTATCCTCCCCCGGTCCTTCACCCCTCCACTTT
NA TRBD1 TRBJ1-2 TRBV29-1 CSATQGAGGYTF TGCAGCGCTACACAGGGGGCTGGCGGCTACACCTTC
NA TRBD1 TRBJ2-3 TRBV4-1 CASSQELQGGTDTQYF TGCGCCAGCAGCCAAGAGCTACAGGGGGGCACAGATACGCAGTATTTT
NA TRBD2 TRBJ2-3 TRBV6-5 CASLGTSGSSDTQYF TGTGCCAGCTTGGGGACTAGCGGGAGTTCAGATACGCAGTATTTT
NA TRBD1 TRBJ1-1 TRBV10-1 CASSTGTGVMNTEAFF TGCGCCAGCAGTACCGGGACAGGGGTAATGAACACTGAAGCTTTCTTT